This T cell receptor (beta chain) appears in the sequencing data of a study of blood T cell repertoires in COVID-19. Across the whole study: The origin of the acute and convalescent COVID-19 samples was the United States, Italy and Spain. The analysed material was cDNA or gDNA that came from T cells, B-cell-depleted T cells, or PBMCs.

Sequenced by immunoSEQ multiplex PCR; TCRdb stores in-frame clones only, minus some. This table has about 130,000 clones, around 81% appearing once. V lost 1 base and J 4 bases, leaving 6 bases between the germline ends. There are 13 residues in the CDR3. In germline, CDR1 is SGHDT, CDR2 YYEEEE. The receptor's source is a man younger than 45 with COVID-19, enrolled during active disease. The chain uses TRBV5-6 and TRBJ1-5; TRBD1 is a possible D gene (5 bases). Source material: peripheral blood. The CDR3 DNA reads TGTGCCAGCAGCTTGACAGGAAATCAGCCCCAGCATTTT. It translates to CASSLTGNQPQHF.